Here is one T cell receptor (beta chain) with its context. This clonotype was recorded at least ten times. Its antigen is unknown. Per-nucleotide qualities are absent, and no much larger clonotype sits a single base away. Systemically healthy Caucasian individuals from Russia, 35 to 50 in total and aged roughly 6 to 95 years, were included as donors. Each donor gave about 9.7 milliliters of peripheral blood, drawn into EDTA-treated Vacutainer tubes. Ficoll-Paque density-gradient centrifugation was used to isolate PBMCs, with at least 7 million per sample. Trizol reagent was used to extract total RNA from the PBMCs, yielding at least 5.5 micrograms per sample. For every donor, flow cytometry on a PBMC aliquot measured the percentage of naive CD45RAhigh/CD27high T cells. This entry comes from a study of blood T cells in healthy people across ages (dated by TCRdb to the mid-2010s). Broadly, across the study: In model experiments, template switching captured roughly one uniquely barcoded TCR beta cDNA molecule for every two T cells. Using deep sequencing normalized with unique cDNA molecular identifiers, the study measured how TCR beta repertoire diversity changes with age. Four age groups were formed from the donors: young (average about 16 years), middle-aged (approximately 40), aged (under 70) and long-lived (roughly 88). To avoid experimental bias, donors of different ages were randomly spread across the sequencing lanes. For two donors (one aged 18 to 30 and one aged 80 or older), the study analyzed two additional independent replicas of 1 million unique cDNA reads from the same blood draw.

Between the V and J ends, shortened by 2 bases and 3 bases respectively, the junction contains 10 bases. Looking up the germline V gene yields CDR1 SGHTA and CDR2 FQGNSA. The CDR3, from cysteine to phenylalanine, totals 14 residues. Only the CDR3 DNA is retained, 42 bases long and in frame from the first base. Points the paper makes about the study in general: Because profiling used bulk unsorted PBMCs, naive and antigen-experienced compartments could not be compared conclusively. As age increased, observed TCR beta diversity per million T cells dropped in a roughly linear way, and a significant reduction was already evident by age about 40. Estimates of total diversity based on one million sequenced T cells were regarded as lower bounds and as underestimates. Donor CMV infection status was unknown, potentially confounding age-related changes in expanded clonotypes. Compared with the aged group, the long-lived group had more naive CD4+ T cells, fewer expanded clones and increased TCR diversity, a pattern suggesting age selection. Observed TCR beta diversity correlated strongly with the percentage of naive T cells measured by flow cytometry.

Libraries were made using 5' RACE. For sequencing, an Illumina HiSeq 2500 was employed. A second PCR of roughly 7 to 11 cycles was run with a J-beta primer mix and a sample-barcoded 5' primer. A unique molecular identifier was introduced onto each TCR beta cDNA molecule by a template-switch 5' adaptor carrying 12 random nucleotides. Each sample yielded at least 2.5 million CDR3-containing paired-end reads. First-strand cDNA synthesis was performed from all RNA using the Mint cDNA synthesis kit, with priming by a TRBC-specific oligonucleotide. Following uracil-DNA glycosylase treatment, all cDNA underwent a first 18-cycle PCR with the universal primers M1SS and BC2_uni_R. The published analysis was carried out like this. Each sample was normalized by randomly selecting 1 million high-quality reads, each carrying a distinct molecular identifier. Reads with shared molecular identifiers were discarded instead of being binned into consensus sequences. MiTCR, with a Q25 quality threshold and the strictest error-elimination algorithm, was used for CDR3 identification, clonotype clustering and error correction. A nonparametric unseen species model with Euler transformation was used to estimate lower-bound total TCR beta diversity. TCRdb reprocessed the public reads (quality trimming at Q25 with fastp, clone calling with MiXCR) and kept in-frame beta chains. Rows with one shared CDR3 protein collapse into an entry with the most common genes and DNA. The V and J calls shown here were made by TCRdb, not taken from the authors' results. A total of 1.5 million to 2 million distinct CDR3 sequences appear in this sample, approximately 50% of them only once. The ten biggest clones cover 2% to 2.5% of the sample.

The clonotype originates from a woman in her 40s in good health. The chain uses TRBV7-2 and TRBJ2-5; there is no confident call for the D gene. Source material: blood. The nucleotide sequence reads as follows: TGTGCCAGCAGCTTATCCGGAGTCGAAGAGACCCAGTACTTC. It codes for CASSLSGVEETQYF.